The clone carrying this TCR beta chain was counted between two and nine times. The source of the sample is a study of T-cell memory formation after mild COVID-19. The germline V gene encodes CDR1 SGHTA and CDR2 FQGNSA. The CDR3 extends over 13 amino acids. The germline V and J ends were trimmed by 7 bases and 8 bases, with 17 bases remaining between them. TCRdb re-analysed the 5' RACE reads in MiXCR, keeping a single row per CDR3 protein. The sample contains approximately 100,000 distinct CDR3 sequences, approximately 10% of which appear only once. This receptor was identified in a man between 18 and 35 years old who had mild COVID-19 (a few samples of this study predate the infection). Cell type and time point are not known. J is TRBJ1-2 and V is TRBV7-2; TRBD1 is a possible D gene (5 bases). The sequenced sample consisted of PBMCs or a T cell subset sorted from them (not recorded which). The CDR3 sequence is CASNNWGVGGYTF. The CDR3 DNA follows: TGTGCCAGCAACAATTGGGGGGTAGGAGGCTACACCTTC.